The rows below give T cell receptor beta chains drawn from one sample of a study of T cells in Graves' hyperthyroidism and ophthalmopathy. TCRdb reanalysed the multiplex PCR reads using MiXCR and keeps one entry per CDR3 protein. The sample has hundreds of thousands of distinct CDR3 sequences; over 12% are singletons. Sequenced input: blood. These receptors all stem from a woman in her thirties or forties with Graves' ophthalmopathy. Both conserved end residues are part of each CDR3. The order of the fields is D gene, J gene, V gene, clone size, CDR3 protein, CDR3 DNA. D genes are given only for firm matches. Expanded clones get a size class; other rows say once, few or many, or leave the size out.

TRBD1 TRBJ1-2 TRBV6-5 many CASSLGQGRDYTF TGTGCCAGCAGTTTAGGACAGGGGAGGGACTACACCTTC
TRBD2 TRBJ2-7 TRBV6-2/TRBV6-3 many CASSYMASGSGEQYF TGTGCCAGCAGTTACATGGCTAGCGGGAGTGGTGAGCAGTACTTC
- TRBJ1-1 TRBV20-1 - CSASSPRGALGAFF TGCAGTGCTAGTTCGCCCCGAGGGGCGTTGGGAGCTTTCTTT
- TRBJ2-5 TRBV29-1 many CSAHRGRVTETQYF TGCAGCGCCCATCGGGGAAGGGTGACAGAGACCCAGTACTTC
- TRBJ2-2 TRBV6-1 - CADGEANTGELFF TGTGCCGACGGGGAGGCGAACACCGGGGAGCTGTTTTTT
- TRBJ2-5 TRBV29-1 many CSVVWDGETQYF TGCAGCGTTGTATGGGATGGGGAGACCCAGTACTTC
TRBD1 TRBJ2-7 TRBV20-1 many CSARQGASYEQYF TGCAGTGCAAGACAGGGGGCGTCCTACGAGCAGTACTTC
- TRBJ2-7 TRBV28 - CASSLFNIAYEQYF TGTGCCAGCAGTTTATTTAATATCGCCTACGAGCAGTACTTC
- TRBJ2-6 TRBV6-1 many CASSEVGTGANVLTF TGTGCCAGCAGTGAAGTCGGGACTGGGGCCAACGTCCTGACTTTC
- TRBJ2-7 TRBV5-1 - CASSEGRGRAEQYF TGCGCCAGCAGCGAGGGGAGGGGGAGGGCCGAGCAGTACTTC
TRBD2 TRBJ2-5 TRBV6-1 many CASSEVGGTEETQYF TGTGCCAGCAGTGAGGTCGGGGGGACGGAAGAGACCCAGTACTTC
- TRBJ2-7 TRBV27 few CASSFRQDPSYEQYF TGTGCCAGCAGTTTCCGGCAGGACCCCTCCTACGAGCAGTACTTC
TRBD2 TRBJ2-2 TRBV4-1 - CASSQETSGRGTGELFF TGCGCCAGCAGCCAAGAAACTAGCGGGAGGGGAACCGGGGAGCTGTTTTTT
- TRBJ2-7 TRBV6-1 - CASSQEGAGYKQYF TGTGCCAGCAGCCAAGAGGGTGCCGGATACAAGCAGTACTTC
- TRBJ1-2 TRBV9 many CASSVGEYGYTF TGTGCCAGCAGCGTAGGAGAGTATGGCTACACCTTC
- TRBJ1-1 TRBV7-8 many CASSSYNLNTEAFF TGTGCCAGCAGCTCTTACAACCTGAACACTGAAGCTTTCTTT